This T cell receptor beta chain was recovered during a study of blood T cells in healthy people across ages. For the second PCR, which ran for about 7 to 11 cycles, a sample-barcoded 5' primer and a J-beta primer mix were used. TCRdb fed the 5' RACE reads into MiXCR, producing one record per CDR3 protein. The repertoire holds 850,000 to 1,100,000 distinct CDR3 sequences, with less than 45% as singletons. V lost 5 bases, J lost 4 bases, and 4 bases stayed unmatched. The CDR3 is made up of 14 amino acids. Per the germline V gene, CDR1 is MNHEY and CDR2 is SVGEGT. The chain links TRBV6-2 or TRBV6-3 to TRBJ2-2; TRBD1 matches 7 bases. The receptor's source is a man aged 18 to 35 in good health. Input material: blood. The CDR3 loop reads CASSTGELTGELFF. DNA for the CDR3: TGTGCCAGCAGTACAGGGGAGCTCACCGGGGAGCTGTTTTTT.